These T cell receptor beta chains were read from a single sample in a study of T cells in tumors after PD-1 blockade. The method was immunoSEQ multiplex PCR; TCRdb's version includes in-frame clones alone and lacks a portion of them. The sample holds about 1,700 clones, roughly 80% seen once. Specimen: tumor tissue, collected after anti-PD-1 treatment. Receptors were obtained from a human donor with basal cell carcinoma. Both conserved end residues are part of each CDR3. A D gene is named only where the DNA matches it firmly. Clone size is given for some rows only: seen once, a few or many times, or a class if the clone is expanded.

v_gene,d_gene,abundance,j_gene,CDR3nt,CDR3aa
TRBV2,TRBD1,-,TRBJ2-1,TGTGCCAGCAGTCTACGACAGGGGGCTAGCGTTAGGGATGAGCAGTTCTTC,CASSLRQGASVRDEQFF
TRBV2,-,-,TRBJ2-1,TGTGCCAGCAGTGAGAGCACAGGGAACAATGAGCAGTTCTTC,CASSESTGNNEQFF
TRBV3-1/TRBV3-2,TRBD1,-,TRBJ1-2,TGTGCCAGCAGCCGACTTGGACAGGGCAACTATGGCTACACCTTC,CASSRLGQGNYGYTF
TRBV29-1,-,-,TRBJ1-1,TGCAGCGTTGTTCACACTGAAGCTTTCTTT,CSVVHTEAFF
TRBV7-9,-,few,TRBJ1-2,TGTGCCAGCAGCAGAATAGAGGACTTCTCCTATGGCTACACCTTC,CASSRIEDFSYGYTF
TRBV7-6,-,few,TRBJ2-2,TGTGCCAGCAGCCCGAGGCCCGCGAACACCGGGGAGCTGTTTTTT,CASSPRPANTGELFF
TRBV28,-,few,TRBJ2-1,TGTGCCAGCAGTTTTCGAAACTATCGGCCAAACAATGAGCAGTTCTTC,CASSFRNYRPNNEQFF
TRBV5-4,TRBD2,-,TRBJ2-7,TGTGCCAGCAGCTTGGCTACACTAGCGGGGTACGAGCAGTACTTC,CASSLATLAGYEQYF
TRBV2,TRBD1,-,TRBJ2-1,TGTGCCAGCAGTGCCCCGACAGGGTTGGACTACAATGAGCAGTTCTTC,CASSAPTGLDYNEQFF
TRBV3-1/TRBV3-2,-,once,TRBJ1-1,TGTGCCAGCAGCCAGAAGGGGTTCGGCACTGAAGCTTTCTTT,CASSQKGFGTEAFF
TRBV7-2,-,once,TRBJ1-4,TGTGCCAGCAGCTTAGACTCCAGGGGAAAACTGTTTTTT,CASSLDSRGKLFF
TRBV28,-,-,TRBJ1-2,TGTGCCAGCAGTACCCCCCAGGGGCGACCTAACTATGGCTACACCTTC,CASSTPQGRPNYGYTF
TRBV19,TRBD1,-,TRBJ1-1,TGTGCCAGTATGGACAGGCCGATGAACACTGAAGCTTTCTTT,CASMDRPMNTEAFF
TRBV19,-,-,TRBJ1-1,TGTGCCAGTAGTATTTTAAATTTAACAGGGCGCAGGGACACTGAAGCTTTCTTT,CASSILNLTGRRDTEAFF
TRBV29-1,TRBD2,-,TRBJ2-7,TGCAGCGTGTCTGGTAGCGGGTGGAACTACGAGCAGTACTTC,CSVSGSGWNYEQYF
TRBV5-1,-,few,TRBJ2-7,TGCGCCAGCAGCTTGGTTCCCGAAACCGAGCAGTACTTC,CASSLVPETEQYF
TRBV15,-,-,TRBJ1-2,TGTGCCACCAGCAGAGATTATTCATATGGCTACACCTTC,CATSRDYSYGYTF
TRBV4-1,-,few,TRBJ2-7,TGCGCCAGCAGCCAGAATTGGGGCTACGAGCAGTACTTC,CASSQNWGYEQYF
TRBV5-1,-,-,TRBJ2-7,TGCGCCAGCAGCGGGGGGGACAAGAGGTACGAGCAGTACTTC,CASSGGDKRYEQYF
TRBV3-1/TRBV3-2,-,-,TRBJ2-3,TGTGCCAGCAGCCAACTCCGAGGGGATACGCAGTATTTT,CASSQLRGDTQYF
TRBV5-4,-,few,TRBJ2-5,TGTGCCAGCAGCTTGGAGCAGCGGCCCCAAGAGACCCAGTACTTC,CASSLEQRPQETQYF
TRBV28,-,-,TRBJ2-1,TGTGCCAGCAGTTTCTGGGACCCAAACCAGGGCTCCTACAATGAGCAGTTCTTC,CASSFWDPNQGSYNEQFF
TRBV24-1,-,-,TRBJ2-1,TGTGCCACCAGTGATCCCGGTCTAGCTAGTGAGCAGTTCTTC,CATSDPGLASEQFF
TRBV28,-,-,TRBJ1-6,TGTGCCAGCAGTCGACACCCCTATAATTCACCCCTCCACTTT,CASSRHPYNSPLHF
TRBV18,-,-,TRBJ1-5,TGTGCCAGCTCACGGGGGGGCTTCAATCAGCCCCAGCATTTT,CASSRGGFNQPQHF
TRBV2,-,-,TRBJ2-3,TGTGCCAGCAGTGATTTCGGGGTAGATACGCAGTATTTT,CASSDFGVDTQYF
TRBV6-4,-,once,TRBJ1-1,TGTGCCAGCAGTGACTCGAGTAAGAACACTGAAGCTTTCTTT,CASSDSSKNTEAFF
TRBV5-1,TRBD1,-,TRBJ2-7,TGCGCCAGCAGCGTGGGACAGGGGGGTTACGAGCAGTACTTC,CASSVGQGGYEQYF
TRBV12-3/TRBV12-4,-,-,TRBJ1-5,TGTGCCAGCAGTTTTATCGGCGGTCCCCAGCATTTT,CASSFIGGPQHF
TRBV7-6,-,-,TRBJ2-2,TGTGCCAGCAGCCTCAGACAGGGACTGGGGGCCGGGGAGCTGTTTTTT,CASSLRQGLGAGELFF
TRBV7-9,-,few,TRBJ1-4,TGTGCCAGCAGCTCCTGGTTGAGGGGTAATGAAAAACTGTTTTTT,CASSSWLRGNEKLFF
TRBV7-2,-,-,TRBJ2-3,TGTGCCAGCAGCCCGGCGGCGGGGCCCACAGATACGCAGTATTTT,CASSPAAGPTDTQYF
TRBV5-1,-,-,TRBJ1-1,TGCGCCAGCAGCTTGTCTGGGGCAGCGAACACTGAAGCTTTCTTT,CASSLSGAANTEAFF
TRBV7-3,-,-,TRBJ2-6,TGTGCCAGCGGGTCCACTTCCGCTGGGGCCAACGTCCTGACTTTC,CASGSTSAGANVLTF
TRBV7-9,-,-,TRBJ1-4,TGTGCCAGCAGCTATCGCAGGAGTTCCGGGGCTAATGAAAAACTGTTTTTT,CASSYRRSSGANEKLFF
TRBV4-2,-,-,TRBJ2-5,TGTGCCAGCAGCCAAGGCACAGCGAGGGAGACCCAGTACTTC,CASSQGTARETQYF
TRBV18,-,-,TRBJ1-5,TGTGCCAGCTCACCCGACAGATATCAGCCCCAGCATTTT,CASSPDRYQPQHF
TRBV29-1,-,-,TRBJ2-1,TGCAGCGTTGAAGAGTACGGGACACTCCCCTACAATGAGCAGTTCTTC,CSVEEYGTLPYNEQFF
TRBV7-3,TRBD1,-,TRBJ1-1,TGTGCCAGCAGCCCCGACAGGGGTTTGACTGAAGCTTTCTTT,CASSPDRGLTEAFF
TRBV6-6,-,-,TRBJ1-2,TGTGCCAGCAGTTACTCCCCCATCACAGCCGACTATGGCTACACCTTC,CASSYSPITADYGYTF
TRBV9,-,large,TRBJ1-2,TGTGCCAGCAGCGTAGAAGATAACTATGGCTACACCTTC,CASSVEDNYGYTF
TRBV6-1,-,-,TRBJ2-3,TGTGCCAGCAGTGAGTTCTCACTCGGCGGCACAGATACGCAGTATTTT,CASSEFSLGGTDTQYF
TRBV4-2,-,-,TRBJ2-1,TGTGCCAGCAGCCAAGGTCGCCTAGCAGGTGAGCAGTTCTTC,CASSQGRLAGEQFF
TRBV2,-,few,TRBJ1-3,TGTGCCAGCAGCGTATCCGGGACGACCGGAAACACCATATATTTT,CASSVSGTTGNTIYF
TRBV6-5,TRBD1,-,TRBJ1-2,TGTGCCAGCAGTCGGACAGGAACTAACTATGGCTACACCTTC,CASSRTGTNYGYTF
TRBV3-1/TRBV3-2,-,-,TRBJ1-2,TGTGCCAGCAGCCGTACCATGGGGAGCTATGGCTACACCTTC,CASSRTMGSYGYTF
TRBV19,-,-,TRBJ2-7,TGTGCCAGTAGTATGGAGAGCTCCTACGAGCAGTACTTC,CASSMESSYEQYF
TRBV7-9,TRBD2,-,TRBJ2-1,TGTGCCAGCAGCTTAGGGACTAGCGGGAACTCCTACAATGAGCAGTTCTTC,CASSLGTSGNSYNEQFF
TRBV10-3,-,-,TRBJ2-7,TGTGCCATCGCCGCCGGGCCAAACTACGAGCAGTACTTC,CAIAAGPNYEQYF
TRBV7-8,TRBD2,-,TRBJ2-1,TGTGCCAGCAGCTTAGTCACGGGAGGGGTTAATGAGCAGTTCTTC,CASSLVTGGVNEQFF
TRBV7-3,-,-,TRBJ2-1,TGTGCCAGCAGCCCCGGGGACCCATTAGCGCAGTTCTTC,CASSPGDPLAQFF
TRBV28,-,once,TRBJ1-3,TGTGCCAGCAGGTCGCAGGGCCCTCTTGGAAACACCATATATTTT,CASRSQGPLGNTIYF